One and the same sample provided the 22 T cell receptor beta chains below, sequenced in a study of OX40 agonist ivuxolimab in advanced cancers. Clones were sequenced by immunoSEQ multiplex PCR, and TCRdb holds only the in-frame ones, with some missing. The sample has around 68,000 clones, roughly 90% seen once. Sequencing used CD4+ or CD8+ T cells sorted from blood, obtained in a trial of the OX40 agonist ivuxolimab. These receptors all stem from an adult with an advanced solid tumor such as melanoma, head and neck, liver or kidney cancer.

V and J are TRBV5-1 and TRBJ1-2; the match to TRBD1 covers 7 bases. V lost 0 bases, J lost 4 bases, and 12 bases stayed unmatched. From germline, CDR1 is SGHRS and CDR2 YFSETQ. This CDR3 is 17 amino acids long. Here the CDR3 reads CASSLDPTGYVSYGYTF. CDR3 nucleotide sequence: TGCGCCAGCAGCTTGGATCCGACAGGGTATGTTAGCTATGGCTACACCTTC.

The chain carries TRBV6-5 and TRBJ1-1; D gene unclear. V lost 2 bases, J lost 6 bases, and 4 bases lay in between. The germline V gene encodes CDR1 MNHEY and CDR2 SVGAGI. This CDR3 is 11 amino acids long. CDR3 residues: CASSYMAEAFF. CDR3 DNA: TGTGCCAGCAGTTACATGGCTGAAGCTTTCTTT.

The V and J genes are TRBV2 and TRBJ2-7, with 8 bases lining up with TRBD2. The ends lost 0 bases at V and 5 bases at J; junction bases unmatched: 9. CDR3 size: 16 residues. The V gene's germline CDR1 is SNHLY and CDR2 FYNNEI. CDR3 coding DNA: TGTGCCAGCAGTGAAGCGAAGCTAGCGGGCATAGACGAGCAGTACTTC. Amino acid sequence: CASSEAKLAGIDEQYF.

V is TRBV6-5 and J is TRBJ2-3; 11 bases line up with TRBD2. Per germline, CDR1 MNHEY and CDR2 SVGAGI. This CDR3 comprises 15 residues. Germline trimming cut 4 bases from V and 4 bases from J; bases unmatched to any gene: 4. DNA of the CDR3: TGTGCCAGCAGTTCGAATAGCGGGGGGGCAGATACGCAGTATTTT. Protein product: CASSSNSGGADTQYF.

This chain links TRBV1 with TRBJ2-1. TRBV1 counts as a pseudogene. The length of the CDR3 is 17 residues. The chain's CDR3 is CTSSQDQLSSYYNEQFF. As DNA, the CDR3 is TGCACCAGCAGCCAAGACCAATTAAGCAGCTACTACAATGAGCAGTTCTTC.

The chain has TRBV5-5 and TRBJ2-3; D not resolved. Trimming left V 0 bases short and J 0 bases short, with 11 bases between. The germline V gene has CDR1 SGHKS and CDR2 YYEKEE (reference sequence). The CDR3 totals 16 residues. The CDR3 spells CASSLDWDRSTDTQYF. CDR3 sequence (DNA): TGTGCCAGCAGCTTGGATTGGGATAGGAGCACAGATACGCAGTATTTT.

CDR3 protein: CASSRTPGPNSPLHF. The CDR3 DNA reads as TGTGCCAGCAGTAGAACCCCGGGGCCTAATTCACCCCTCCACTTT. The V call is TRBV27, the J call TRBJ1-6; D is possibly TRBD1 (5 bases). In germline, CDR1 is MNHEY, CDR2 SMNVEV (reference sequence). V lost 5 bases, J lost 6 bases, and 14 bases lay in between. The CDR3 loop spans 15 amino acids.

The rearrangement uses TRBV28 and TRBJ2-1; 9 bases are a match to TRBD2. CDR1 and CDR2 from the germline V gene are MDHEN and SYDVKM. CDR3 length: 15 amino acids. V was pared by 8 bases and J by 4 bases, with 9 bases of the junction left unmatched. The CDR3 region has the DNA TGTGCCAGCCAGAGAGCGGGAGGAGGATACAATGAGCAGTTCTTC. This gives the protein CASQRAGGGYNEQFF.

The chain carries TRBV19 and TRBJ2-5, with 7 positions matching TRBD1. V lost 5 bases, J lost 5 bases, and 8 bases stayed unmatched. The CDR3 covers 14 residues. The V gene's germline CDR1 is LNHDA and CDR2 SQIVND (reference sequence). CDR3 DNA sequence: TGTGCCAGTAGTTATCGACAGGGTATTGAGACCCAGTACTTC. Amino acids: CASSYRQGIETQYF.

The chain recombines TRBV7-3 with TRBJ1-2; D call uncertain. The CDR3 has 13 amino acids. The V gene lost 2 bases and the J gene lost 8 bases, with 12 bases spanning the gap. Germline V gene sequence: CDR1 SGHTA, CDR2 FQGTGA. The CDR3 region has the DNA TGTGCCAGCAGCTTAGCGCGGGGTCGGGGCTACACCTTC. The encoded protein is CASSLARGRGYTF.

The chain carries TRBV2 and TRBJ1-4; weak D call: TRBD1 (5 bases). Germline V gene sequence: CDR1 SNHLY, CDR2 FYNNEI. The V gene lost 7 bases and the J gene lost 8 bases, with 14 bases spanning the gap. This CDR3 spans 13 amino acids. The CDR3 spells CASTGPRREKLFF. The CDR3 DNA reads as TGTGCCAGCACGGGACCCCGAAGGGAAAAACTGTTTTTT.

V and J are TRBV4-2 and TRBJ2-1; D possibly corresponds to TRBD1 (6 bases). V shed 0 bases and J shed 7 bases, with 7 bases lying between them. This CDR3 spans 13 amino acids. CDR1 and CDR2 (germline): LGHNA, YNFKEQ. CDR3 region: CASSQDTGNEQFF. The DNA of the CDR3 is TGTGCCAGCAGCCAAGATACAGGGAATGAGCAGTTCTTC.

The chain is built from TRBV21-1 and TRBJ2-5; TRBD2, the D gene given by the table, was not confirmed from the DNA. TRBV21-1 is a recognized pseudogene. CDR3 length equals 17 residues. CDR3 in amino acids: CASSKPSPSGREETQYF. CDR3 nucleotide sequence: TGTGCCAGCAGCAAACCGTCCCCTAGCGGAAGGGAGGAGACCCAGTACTTC.

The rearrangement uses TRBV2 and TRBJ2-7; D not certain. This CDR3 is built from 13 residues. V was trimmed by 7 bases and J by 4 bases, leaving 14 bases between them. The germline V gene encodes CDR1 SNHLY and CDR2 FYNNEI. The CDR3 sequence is CASTTDSAYEQYF. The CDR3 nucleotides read TGTGCCAGCACTACAGACTCTGCTTACGAGCAGTACTTC.

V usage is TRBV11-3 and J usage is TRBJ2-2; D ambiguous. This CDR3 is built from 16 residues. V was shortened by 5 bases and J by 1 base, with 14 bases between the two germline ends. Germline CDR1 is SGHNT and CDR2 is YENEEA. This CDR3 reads CASSQTGSLNTGELFF. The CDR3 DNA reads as TGTGCCAGCAGCCAGACGGGCAGCTTGAACACCGGGGAGCTGTTTTTT.

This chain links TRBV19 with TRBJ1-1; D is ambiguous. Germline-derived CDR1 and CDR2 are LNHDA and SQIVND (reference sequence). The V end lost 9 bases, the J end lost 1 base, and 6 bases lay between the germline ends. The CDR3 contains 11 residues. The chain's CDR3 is CASAENTEAFF. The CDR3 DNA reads TGTGCCAGCGCAGAGAACACTGAAGCTTTCTTT.

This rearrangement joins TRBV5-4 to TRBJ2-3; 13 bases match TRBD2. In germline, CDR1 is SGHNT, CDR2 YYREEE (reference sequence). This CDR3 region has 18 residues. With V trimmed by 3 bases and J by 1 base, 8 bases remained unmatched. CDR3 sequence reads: CASSSGTSGTLGTDTQYF. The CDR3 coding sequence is TGTGCCAGCAGCTCCGGGACTAGCGGGACTCTGGGCACAGATACGCAGTATTTT.

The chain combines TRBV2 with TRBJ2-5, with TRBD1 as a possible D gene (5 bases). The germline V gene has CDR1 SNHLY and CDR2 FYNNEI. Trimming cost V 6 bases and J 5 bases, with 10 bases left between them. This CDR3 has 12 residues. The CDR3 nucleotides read TGTGCCAGCAGGAAGGCAGGGGAGACCCAGTACTTC. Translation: CASRKAGETQYF.

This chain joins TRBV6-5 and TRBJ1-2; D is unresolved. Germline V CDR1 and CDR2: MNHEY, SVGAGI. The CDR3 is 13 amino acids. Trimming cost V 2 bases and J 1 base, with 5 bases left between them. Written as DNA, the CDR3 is TGTGCCAGCAGTTACGTCCATAACTATGGCTACACCTTC. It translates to CASSYVHNYGYTF.

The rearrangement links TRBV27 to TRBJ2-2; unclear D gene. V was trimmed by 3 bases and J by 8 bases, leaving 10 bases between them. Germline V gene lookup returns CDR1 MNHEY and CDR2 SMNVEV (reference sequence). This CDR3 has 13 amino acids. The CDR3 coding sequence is TGTGCCAGCAGTTTGGGTCGTCCGGGGGAGCTGTTTTTT. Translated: CASSLGRPGELFF.

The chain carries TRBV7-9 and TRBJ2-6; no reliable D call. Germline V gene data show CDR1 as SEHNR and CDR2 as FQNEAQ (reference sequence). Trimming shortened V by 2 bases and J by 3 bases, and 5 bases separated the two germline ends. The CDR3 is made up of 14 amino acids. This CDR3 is CASSLIDGANVLTF. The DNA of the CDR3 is TGTGCCAGCAGCTTAATTGATGGGGCCAACGTCCTGACTTTC.

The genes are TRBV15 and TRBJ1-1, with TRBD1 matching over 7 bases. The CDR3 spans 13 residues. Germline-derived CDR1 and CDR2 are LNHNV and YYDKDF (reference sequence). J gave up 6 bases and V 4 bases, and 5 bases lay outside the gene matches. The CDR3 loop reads CATSTQGGAEAFF. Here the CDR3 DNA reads TGTGCCACCAGCACTCAGGGGGGCGCTGAAGCTTTCTTT.